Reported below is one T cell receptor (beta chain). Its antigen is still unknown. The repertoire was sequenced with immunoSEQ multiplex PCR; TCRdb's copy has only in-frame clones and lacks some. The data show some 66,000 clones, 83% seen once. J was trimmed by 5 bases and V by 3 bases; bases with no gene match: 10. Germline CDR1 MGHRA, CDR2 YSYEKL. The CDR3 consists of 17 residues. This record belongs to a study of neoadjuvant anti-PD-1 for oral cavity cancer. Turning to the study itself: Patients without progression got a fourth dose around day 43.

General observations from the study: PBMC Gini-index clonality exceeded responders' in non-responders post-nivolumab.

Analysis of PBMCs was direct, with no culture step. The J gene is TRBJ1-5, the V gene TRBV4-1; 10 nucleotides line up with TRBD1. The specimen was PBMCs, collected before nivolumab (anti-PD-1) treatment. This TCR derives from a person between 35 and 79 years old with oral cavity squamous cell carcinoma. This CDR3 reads CASSQGTGARNYQPQHF. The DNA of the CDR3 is TGCGCCAGCAGCCAGGGGACAGGGGCGAGGAACTATCAGCCCCAGCATTTT.